The rows below give T cell receptor beta chains drawn from one sample of a study of T cell repertoires in cytomegalovirus infection. MiXCR, applied by TCRdb to the reads, yields one record per CDR3 protein. The table has roughly 49,000 distinct CDR3 sequences, about 21% seen once. These receptors lack a known antigen. The source was CD8+ T cells from cultured PBMCs, collected from culture after CMV antigen stimulation. The receptors originated from a human donor in good health (CMV status not recorded). Some clones in this sample may be carry-over from other donors' samples. The CDR3 runs from the conserved cysteine through the conserved F or W. A D gene is named only where the DNA matches it firmly. Rows give clone size only sometimes, using once, few, many, or a class for an expanded clone.

15	TRBD2	TRBV9	NA	TRBJ2-4	TGTGCCAGCAGCGGGGGGGGGATAGCCAAAAACATTCAGTACTTC	CASSGGGIAKNIQYF
16	TRBD1	TRBV18	few	TRBJ2-1	TGTGCCAGCTCGCTTCCCCCGGGACAGGGGGCGTGGGAGCAGTTCTTC	CASSLPPGQGAWEQFF
13	NA	TRBV24-1	NA	TRBJ2-7	TGTGCCACCAGCGACTCAGGGGACTACGAGCAGTACTTC	CATSDSGDYEQYF
12	NA	TRBV28	NA	TRBJ1-1	TGTGCCAGCAGTAAAGGGTTTACTGAAGCTTTCTTT	CASSKGFTEAFF
16	TRBD1	TRBV7-8	many	TRBJ1-2	TGTGCCAGCAGCCCAAGGACAGGGGGCAAGAGCTATGGCTACACCTTC	CASSPRTGGKSYGYTF
16	NA	TRBV20-1	NA	TRBJ2-1	TGCAGTGCTAGAGAGGTGGGGGCGAGCTCCTACAATGAGCAGTTCTTC	CSAREVGASSYNEQFF
14	NA	TRBV6-2/TRBV6-3	few	TRBJ1-2	TGTGCCAGCAGTTACTCGGTTGATCGGAAGGGCTACACCTTC	CASSYSVDRKGYTF
15	NA	TRBV7-9	many	TRBJ2-7	TGTGCCAGCAGCGCCCCACAGGGTACAATCTACGAGCAGTACTTC	CASSAPQGTIYEQYF
16	TRBD1	TRBV11-3	few	TRBJ2-2	TGTGCCAGCAGCGCCGGTCGGACAGGTCGGAACGGGGAGCTGTTTTTT	CASSAGRTGRNGELFF
14	TRBD1	TRBV5-6	NA	TRBJ2-7	TGTGCCAGCAGCTCCGGGACAGGGTCCTACGAGCAGTACTTC	CASSSGTGSYEQYF
17	NA	TRBV11-2	NA	TRBJ2-1	TGTGCCAGCAGCTTAGATCCCTACGGGAGCTCCTACAATGAGCAGTTCTTC	CASSLDPYGSSYNEQFF
17	NA	TRBV11-2	NA	TRBJ2-4	TGTGCCAGCAGCTCCCCGCGACAAGGAAGTTCCAAAAACATTCAGTACTTC	CASSSPRQGSSKNIQYF
14	TRBD2	TRBV7-3	few	TRBJ2-1	TGTGCCAGCAGCGGTAGCGGGGGATACAATGAGCAGTTCTTC	CASSGSGGYNEQFF
13	NA	TRBV28	NA	TRBJ2-5	TGTGCCAGCAGTTTAGTAGCGCGAGAGACCCAGTACTTC	CASSLVARETQYF
19	NA	TRBV7-6	NA	TRBJ2-2	TGTGCCAGCACCCTCCGCCCGCATACTAGCCTTCAGAACACCGGGGAGCTGTTTTTT	CASTLRPHTSLQNTGELFF
16	TRBD2	TRBV4-1	NA	TRBJ2-1	TGCGCCAGCAGCCAAGAAAGTGCGGGGGGAAGAAATGAGCAGTTCTTC	CASSQESAGGRNEQFF
15	TRBD1	TRBV4-3	many	TRBJ1-2	TGCGCCAGCAGCCAACCAAGGGACAGGGTAGAGGGCTACACCTTC	CASSQPRDRVEGYTF